This TCR beta chain came from a study of cytomegalovirus exposure and HLA in healthy donors. The study's findings and limits: Later analysis showed most CMV-associated TCR beta chains appearing HLA-restricted.

Details on this clone: The antigen is unknown.

The PCR ran on 60 Vbeta and 13 Jbeta primers. Generated by immunoSEQ multiplex PCR, the TCRdb table keeps only in-frame clones and is missing some. The table has some 120,000 clones, about 79% seen once. The CDR3 extends over 15 amino acids. The V segment lost 4 bases and the J segment 3 bases; nucleotides outside the gene matches: 6. CDR1 and CDR2 (germline): MGHRA, YSYEKL. The chain has TRBV4-1 and TRBJ1-1; 9 nucleotides agree with TRBD1. Source material: PBMCs. The clonotype originates from a man aged 50 to 60 in good health and CMV-seronegative. The DNA of the CDR3 is TGCGCCAGCAGCCGTAGGACAGGGGAGTACACTGAAGCTTTCTTT. It specifies CASSRRTGEYTEAFF.